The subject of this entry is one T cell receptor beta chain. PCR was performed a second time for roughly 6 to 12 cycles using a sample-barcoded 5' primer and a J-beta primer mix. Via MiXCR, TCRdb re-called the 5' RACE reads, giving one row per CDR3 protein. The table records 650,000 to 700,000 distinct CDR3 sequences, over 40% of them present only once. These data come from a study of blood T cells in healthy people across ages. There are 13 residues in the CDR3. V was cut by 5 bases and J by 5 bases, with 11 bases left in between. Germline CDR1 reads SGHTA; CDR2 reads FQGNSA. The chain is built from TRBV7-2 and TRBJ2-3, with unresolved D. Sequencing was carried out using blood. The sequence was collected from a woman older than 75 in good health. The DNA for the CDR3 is TGTGCCAGCAGCAGAATTAGTGGAGATACGCAGTATTTT. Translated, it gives CASSRISGDTQYF.